The next 17 T cell receptor beta chains were all read from a single sample in a study of tumor-infiltrating lymphocytes in primary liver carcinoma. Reverse transcription of around 500 ng total RNA with a constant-region primer produced TCR beta cDNA. Modified slightly, ARM-PCR produced TCR beta libraries over three nested multiplex PCR rounds. TRBV1-TRBV30 forward and Cbeta reverse primers drove the first two roughly 10-cycle rounds. TCRdb reprocessed the multiplex PCR reads via MiXCR and lists one record per CDR3 protein. The profile shows some 320,000 distinct CDR3 sequences, more than 55% of them singletons. Blood RNA came from unsorted whole blood; germline DNA was also extracted. The specimen was peripheral blood. These receptors all stem from a man in his forties with primary liver carcinoma and hepatitis B virus infection.

A word on this clonotype: At one of its ends the junction is not consistent with the germline gene, which may arise from a read error. The rearrangement uses TRBV11-1 and TRBJ1-5; 9 nucleotides line up with TRBD1. Looked up from germline, CDR1 is SGHAT and CDR2 is FQDESV (reference sequence). The CDR3 loop spans 14 amino acids. The CDR3 nucleotides read TGTGTCAGCAGAAGGGACAGGGTACATCAGCCCCAGCATTTT. It yields the protein CVSRRDRVHQPQHF.

V is TRBV5-4 and J is TRBJ2-1; D not resolved. CDR3 length: 13 amino acids. The V end lost 0 bases, the J end lost 7 bases, and 8 bases lay between the germline ends. Germline V gives CDR1 SGHNT, CDR2 YYREEE (reference sequence). This chain's CDR3 is CASSLAVGNEQFF. Here the CDR3 DNA reads TGTGCCAGCAGCTTGGCTGTCGGTAATGAGCAGTTCTTC.

V usage is TRBV6-5 and J usage is TRBJ2-7, with TRBD2 matching over 7 bases. The CDR3 is made up of 15 amino acids. From germline, CDR1 is MNHEY and CDR2 SVGAGI. After removal of 5 bases from V and 7 bases from J, the junction contained 14 bases not matched to a gene. Written as DNA, the CDR3 is TGTGCCAGCAGTCGCAGCGGGGCCCTGGGGAGTGAGCAGTACTTC. Residues: CASSRSGALGSEQYF.

With respect to this clonotype: The missing conserved phenylalanine or tryptophan at the end of this CDR3 makes a read error likely. The gene calls are TRBV29-1 and TRBJ2-7; TRBD2 agrees at 7 bases. This CDR3 has 13 amino acids. Germline loops: CDR1 SQVTM, CDR2 ANQGSEA. The DNA of the CDR3 is TGCTGCGTAACCGGGACGGGGAGGGGAGAGCAGTACTCC. Protein: CCVTGTGRGEQYS.

Note on this clonotype: This could be a read error, since a much larger clone is one nucleotide away. No conserved phenylalanine or tryptophan is present at the end of the CDR3, so a read error is the likely explanation. The chain's CDR3 is CASSELQGGGPGELFC. CDR3 nucleotides: TGTGCCAGCAGTGAATTACAGGGAGGAGGTCCCGGGGAGCTGTTTTGT. The chain links TRBV6-1 to TRBJ2-2; tentatively, D is TRBD1 or TRBD2 (6 bases each). The V end lost 2 bases, the J end lost 6 bases, and 16 bases lay between the germline ends. The germline V gene has CDR1 MNHNS and CDR2 SASEGT. The CDR3 has 16 residues.

The genes are TRBV7-8 and TRBJ2-3, with D maybe TRBD2 (6 bases). Germline V lookup: CDR1 SGHVS, CDR2 FQNEAQ. The length of the CDR3 is 16 residues. V was shortened by 5 bases and J by 7 bases, with 22 bases between the two germline ends. This chain's CDR3 is CASSPRRLETRNTQYF. The DNA for the CDR3 is TGTGCCAGCAGCCCCCGGCGACTAGAAACCCGAAATACGCAGTATTTT.

About this clonotype itself: Possible read error: a much larger clone is one base away. This chain joins TRBV10-3 and TRBJ1-6; D unclear. The germline V gene has CDR1 ENHRY and CDR2 SYGVKD. The CDR3 spans 12 residues. V was trimmed by 3 bases and J by 8 bases, leaving 5 bases between them. This CDR3 is CAISDFDSPLHF. The CDR3 bases are TGTGCCATCAGTGATTTCGATTCACCCCTCCACTTT.

This rearrangement joins TRBV10-3 to TRBJ2-6, with 8 bases aligning to TRBD2. The CDR3 runs 21 residues. Germline assignment: CDR1 ENHRY and CDR2 SYGVKD. Trimming at V came to 2 bases and at J to 0 bases, leaving 15 bases not matched to a gene. This CDR3 reads CAISEPRGASGPSSGANVLTF. The CDR3 DNA sequence: TGTGCCATCAGTGAGCCGAGGGGGGCTAGCGGGCCGAGCTCTGGGGCCAACGTCCTGACTTTC.

In the case of this clonotype: A junction boundary mismatches the germline segment, possibly from a read error. The chain carries TRBV5-4 and TRBJ2-1, with 10 bases matching TRBD1. The germline CDR1 and CDR2 sequences are SGHNT and YYREEE (reference sequence). This CDR3 comprises 15 residues. DNA of the CDR3: TGTGCCAGCGGCTTGCGGGACAGGGGCGACAATGAGCAGTCCTTC. Its protein product is CASGLRDRGDNEQSF.

This clonotype was counted many times. The chain combines TRBV6-2 or TRBV6-3 with TRBJ2-1; TRBD2 agrees at 13 bases. The CDR3 runs to 14 residues. The trim removed 7 bases at V and 9 bases at J, leaving 6 bases unmatched. Germline CDR1 is MNHEY and CDR2 is SVGEGT. For the CDR3, the DNA is TGTGCCAGCAATTCGGGACTAGCGGGAAGTGAGCAGTTCTTC. Translated: CASNSGLAGSEQFF.

This clonotype was detected once. One end of the junction is discordant with germline, which a read error may explain. V and J are TRBV5-1 and TRBJ2-1; the D is unclear. Germline-derived CDR1 and CDR2 are SGHRS and YFSETQ. This CDR3 has 12 residues. The CDR3 loop is CASSLGGGVQSF. The CDR3 region has the DNA TGCGCCAGCAGCTTGGGAGGTGGTGTGCAGTCCTTC.

In the case of this clonotype: Given a much more abundant clone one base away, this may be a read error. This chain connects TRBV5-5 to TRBJ2-1; tentatively, D is TRBD2 (7 bases). This CDR3 is built from 15 residues. The germline gives CDR1 SGHKS, CDR2 YYEKEE (reference sequence). The CDR3 DNA reads as TGTGACAGCAGCTCCCTGGGGGCTAGCGGCAATGAGCAGTTCTTC. Protein sequence: CDSSSLGASGNEQFF.

With respect to this clonotype: One junction end does not reproduce the germline sequence, and a read error may be involved. The V and J genes are TRBV29-1 and TRBJ2-1, with D possibly TRBD2 on 6 matching bases. The CDR3 sequence is 12 residues long. Germline V gene sequence: CDR1 SQVTM, CDR2 ANQGSEA. DNA for the CDR3: TGCAGCGTTGTTTGGACTACCAATGAGCAATTCTTC. It translates to CSVVWTTNEQFF.

As concerns this clonotype: A single base separates this from a much larger clone, so it may be a read error. This chain joins TRBV6-2 or TRBV6-3 and TRBJ1-5, with TRBD1 as a possible D gene (6 bases). Germline values: CDR1 MNHEY, CDR2 SVGEGT. This CDR3 comprises 14 residues. CDR3 amino acids: CASSYRTDNQSQHF. In nucleotides, the CDR3 is TGTGCCAGCAGTTACCGGACAGATAATCAGTCCCAGCATTTT.

The chain carries TRBV6-6 and TRBJ1-5, with D possibly being TRBD1 (6 bases). The CDR3 covers 14 residues. The germline CDR1 and CDR2 sequences are MNHNY and SVGAGI (reference sequence). The ends were cut back, 9 bases at V and 6 bases at J, with 18 bases in the middle. This CDR3 reads CARSHTGYGQPQHF. For the CDR3, the DNA is TGTGCCAGAAGCCATACAGGGTACGGTCAGCCCCAGCATTTT.

The sample holds many counts of this clonotype. This sequence joins TRBV6-5 and TRBJ1-2, with 9 bases lining up with TRBD1. Germline V CDR1 and CDR2: MNHEY, SVGAGI. The CDR3 totals 14 residues. After removal of 2 bases from V and 6 bases from J, the junction contained 4 bases not matched to a gene. The CDR3 DNA is TGTGCCAGCAGTTACGGACAGGGGAGTAATGGCTACACCTTC. Translated, it gives CASSYGQGSNGYTF.

With respect to this clonotype: With a much larger clone just one base away, this may be a read error. Here the CDR3 omits its conserved ending phenylalanine or tryptophan, so a read error is the likely source. This rearrangement joins TRBV6-5 to TRBJ2-5; D may correspond to TRBD1 or TRBD2 (6 bases each). Trimming shortened V by 4 bases and J by 3 bases, and 9 bases separated the two germline ends. This CDR3 region has 13 residues. The germline gives CDR1 MNHEY, CDR2 SVGAGI. The CDR3 bases are TGTGCCAGCAGTTCGAGGGGGGAAGAGACCCAGTACTCC. As protein: CASSSRGEETQYS.